A selection of T cell receptor beta chains follows, all from one sample in a study of regulatory T cells in long-lasting Graves disease. TCRdb used MiXCR to reprocess the multiplex PCR reads, holding one entry per CDR3 protein. The table has just over 600,000 distinct CDR3 sequences, less than 20% seen once. These same records also appear under a second study, on T cells in Graves' hyperthyroidism and ophthalmopathy.

Sequenced here: peripheral blood mononuclear cells (PBMCs), sampled at new diagnosis, from a patient treated with antithyroid drugs. These receptors were obtained from a woman under 40 with Graves disease. Each CDR3 is given with its conserved first and last residue. The order of the fields is clone size, V gene, J gene, D gene, CDR3 DNA, CDR3 protein. The D gene is left open where the match is weak. The size entry is marked missing in some rows and otherwise reads once, few, many or a size class.

abundance: -
v_gene: TRBV20-1
j_gene: TRBJ2-1
d_gene: -
CDR3nt: TGCAGTGCTAGGCAGGGGTCCAATGAGCAGTTCTTC
CDR3aa: CSARQGSNEQFF

abundance: -
v_gene: TRBV11-3
j_gene: TRBJ2-3
d_gene: -
CDR3nt: TGTGCCAGCAGCCCCTCCCCCATGGGCACAGATACGCAGTATTTT
CDR3aa: CASSPSPMGTDTQYF

abundance: many
v_gene: TRBV29-1
j_gene: TRBJ2-7
d_gene: TRBD1
CDR3nt: TGCAGCGTTGGACCGGGACAGGGGGCAGACGAGCAGTACTTC
CDR3aa: CSVGPGQGADEQYF

abundance: -
v_gene: TRBV18
j_gene: TRBJ2-4
d_gene: -
CDR3nt: TGTGCCAGCTCACTTAGGGACGGGCGACAAAACATTCAGTACTTC
CDR3aa: CASSLRDGRQNIQYF

abundance: -
v_gene: TRBV2
j_gene: TRBJ1-2
d_gene: -
CDR3nt: TGTGCCAGCAGTGTGACGGTCGGCTATGGCTACACCTTC
CDR3aa: CASSVTVGYGYTF

abundance: many
v_gene: TRBV14
j_gene: TRBJ1-1
d_gene: -
CDR3nt: TGTGCCAGCAGCTACGCAACGTTTACTGAAGCTTTCTTT
CDR3aa: CASSYATFTEAFF

abundance: many
v_gene: TRBV29-1
j_gene: TRBJ2-7
d_gene: -
CDR3nt: TGCAGCGCGCCGAGACAGCCGAGCTCCTACGAGCAGTACTTC
CDR3aa: CSAPRQPSSYEQYF

abundance: many
v_gene: TRBV12-3/TRBV12-4
j_gene: TRBJ2-3
d_gene: TRBD1
CDR3nt: TGTGCCAGCAGTGAAACCGGGACAGGGTTGATAGATACGCAGTATTTT
CDR3aa: CASSETGTGLIDTQYF

abundance: few
v_gene: TRBV7-9
j_gene: TRBJ2-7
d_gene: -
CDR3nt: TGTGCCAGCACCCCCGCAACAGGGTACTCCTACGAGCAGTACTTC
CDR3aa: CASTPATGYSYEQYF

abundance: few
v_gene: TRBV7-9
j_gene: TRBJ1-5
d_gene: -
CDR3nt: TGTGCCAGCAGCGGCAGGGCGGAAGGGGCCCAGCATTTT
CDR3aa: CASSGRAEGAQHF

abundance: many
v_gene: TRBV20-1
j_gene: TRBJ2-1
d_gene: TRBD2
CDR3nt: TGCAGTGCTTCTAGCGGGTACTACAATGAGCAGTTCTTC
CDR3aa: CSASSGYYNEQFF

abundance: -
v_gene: TRBV19
j_gene: TRBJ2-7
d_gene: -
CDR3nt: TGTGCCAGTAGTTTTGCCTCGGGTGGCGAGCAGTACTTC
CDR3aa: CASSFASGGEQYF

abundance: few
v_gene: TRBV30
j_gene: TRBJ1-1
d_gene: -
CDR3nt: TGTGCCTGCAATCACAGGGCCCTGAACACTGAAGCTTTCTTT
CDR3aa: CACNHRALNTEAFF

abundance: few
v_gene: TRBV28
j_gene: TRBJ1-4
d_gene: TRBD1
CDR3nt: TGTGCCAGCAGTTTATCGGGACAGGGACGGAATGAAAAACTGTTTTTT
CDR3aa: CASSLSGQGRNEKLFF

abundance: many
v_gene: TRBV12-3/TRBV12-4
j_gene: TRBJ2-1
d_gene: -
CDR3nt: TGTGCCAGCAGTCCGCGTCGGGGGTTAGGGAATGAGCAGTTCTTC
CDR3aa: CASSPRRGLGNEQFF

abundance: many
v_gene: TRBV11-2
j_gene: TRBJ1-2
d_gene: -
CDR3nt: TGTGCCACTTTCGCTCTACCCTATGGCTACACCTTC
CDR3aa: CATFALPYGYTF

abundance: few
v_gene: TRBV20-1
j_gene: TRBJ1-5
d_gene: -
CDR3nt: TGCAGTGCTAGAGTTCCGACTATAGGCAATCAGCCCCAGCATTTT
CDR3aa: CSARVPTIGNQPQHF

abundance: -
v_gene: TRBV6-1
j_gene: TRBJ2-4
d_gene: -
CDR3nt: TGTGCCAGCAGTCCTAACCTGTCAGATATTCTAGCCAAAAACATTCAGTACTTC
CDR3aa: CASSPNLSDILAKNIQYF

abundance: -
v_gene: TRBV7-9
j_gene: TRBJ1-6
d_gene: -
CDR3nt: TGTGCCAGCAGCTCCTCCTCACCCCTCCACTTT
CDR3aa: CASSSSSPLHF

abundance: many
v_gene: TRBV7-9
j_gene: TRBJ2-3
d_gene: TRBD2
CDR3nt: TGTGCCAGCAGCTTCAACTTGCGACTAGCGGGAGGGCCGGAGCCTAGTTGGGCGCAGTATTTT
CDR3aa: CASSFNLRLAGGPEPSWAQYF

abundance: few
v_gene: TRBV25-1
j_gene: TRBJ1-1
d_gene: -
CDR3nt: TGTGCCAGCACCCAAACCAGCCTGGGGACTGAAGCTTTCTTT
CDR3aa: CASTQTSLGTEAFF

abundance: many
v_gene: TRBV2
j_gene: TRBJ1-2
d_gene: -
CDR3nt: TGTGCCAGCAAGAGGGCAGGGGCCGGTGGCTACACCTTC
CDR3aa: CASKRAGAGGYTF

abundance: few
v_gene: TRBV19
j_gene: TRBJ2-2
d_gene: TRBD1
CDR3nt: TGTGCCAGTAGTATTCCTAACAGGGGGAACACCGGGGAGCTGTTTTTT
CDR3aa: CASSIPNRGNTGELFF

abundance: many
v_gene: TRBV28
j_gene: TRBJ1-1
d_gene: -
CDR3nt: TGTGCCAGCAGTTTGGGGACATTTGGGGAAAAAGCTTTCTTT
CDR3aa: CASSLGTFGEKAFF

abundance: many
v_gene: TRBV25-1
j_gene: TRBJ2-5
d_gene: -
CDR3nt: TGTGCCAGCAGTGTGGGGGGGGCGGAGACCCAGTACTTC
CDR3aa: CASSVGGAETQYF

abundance: -
v_gene: TRBV19
j_gene: TRBJ2-1
d_gene: TRBD2
CDR3nt: TGTGCCAGTAGTGCTTTAGCGGGAGGAGCCTACAATGAGCAGTTCTTC
CDR3aa: CASSALAGGAYNEQFF